These T cell receptor beta chains were read from a single sample in a study of T cells in narcolepsy. Data came from immunoSEQ multiplex PCR; TCRdb stores just in-frame clones and leaves some out. The repertoire holds around 18,000 clones, with about nine tenths as singletons. Sequencing was carried out using memory (CD45RA-) CD4+ T cells from blood. These receptors all stem from a human donor in good health. The CDR3 runs from the conserved cysteine through the conserved F or W. Fields, in order: J gene, clone size, V gene, D gene, CDR3 DNA, CDR3 protein. The D gene is left open where the match is weak. Not every row has a clone size; where given, it reads once, few, many or a size class.

j_gene: TRBJ1-2
abundance: NA
v_gene: TRBV5-1
d_gene: NA
CDR3nt: TGCGCCAGCAGCCAAATACAGGGTTCCCAGAGAGGCTACACCTTC
CDR3aa: CASSQIQGSQRGYTF

j_gene: TRBJ2-3
abundance: medium-sized
v_gene: TRBV6-1
d_gene: TRBD1
CDR3nt: TGTGCCAGCAGTGATCCTGGGACAGGGGGCACAGATACGCAGTATTTT
CDR3aa: CASSDPGTGGTDTQYF

j_gene: TRBJ2-1
abundance: NA
v_gene: TRBV5-6
d_gene: NA
CDR3nt: TGTGCCAGCAGCTTACAATCCTTATCCCCTTACAATGAGCAGTTCTTC
CDR3aa: CASSLQSLSPYNEQFF

j_gene: TRBJ2-5
abundance: NA
v_gene: TRBV6-1
d_gene: NA
CDR3nt: TGTGCCAGCAGTCCACAAGAGACCCAGTACTTC
CDR3aa: CASSPQETQYF

j_gene: TRBJ2-7
abundance: few
v_gene: TRBV7-6
d_gene: NA
CDR3nt: TGTGCCAGCAGCTTGGGAGAGTCCTACGAGCAGTACTTC
CDR3aa: CASSLGESYEQYF

j_gene: TRBJ1-5
abundance: once
v_gene: TRBV4-3
d_gene: NA
CDR3nt: TGCGCCAGCAGCCAAGATCTCGGTCAGCCCCAGCATTTT
CDR3aa: CASSQDLGQPQHF

j_gene: TRBJ2-7
abundance: NA
v_gene: TRBV10-1
d_gene: NA
CDR3nt: TGCGCCAGCAGTGAGAAGGGCTACGAGCAGTACTTC
CDR3aa: CASSEKGYEQYF

j_gene: TRBJ2-1
abundance: NA
v_gene: TRBV7-2
d_gene: NA
CDR3nt: TGTGCCAGCAGCTTAGTCGCAGGTCCTTGGGACTATGAGCAGTTCTTC
CDR3aa: CASSLVAGPWDYEQFF

j_gene: TRBJ1-5
abundance: NA
v_gene: TRBV6-5
d_gene: NA
CDR3nt: TGTGCCGGAGGGGGGCATAGCAATCAGCCCCAGCATTTT
CDR3aa: CAGGGHSNQPQHF

j_gene: TRBJ2-3
abundance: NA
v_gene: TRBV29-1
d_gene: NA
CDR3nt: TGCAGCGTTGAAGTTGCCCAGGCGAGGACAGATACGCAGTATTTT
CDR3aa: CSVEVAQARTDTQYF

j_gene: TRBJ2-3
abundance: NA
v_gene: TRBV7-6
d_gene: TRBD2
CDR3nt: TGTGCCAGCAGCTCCGTTAGGGGCGGGGGAAGCACAGATACGCAGTATTTT
CDR3aa: CASSSVRGGGSTDTQYF

j_gene: TRBJ1-4
abundance: NA
v_gene: TRBV11-2
d_gene: NA
CDR3nt: TGTGCCAGCAGCTTAGTGAGGGGAACTAATGAAAAACTGTTTTTT
CDR3aa: CASSLVRGTNEKLFF

j_gene: TRBJ1-1
abundance: NA
v_gene: TRBV28
d_gene: NA
CDR3nt: TGTGCCAGCAGTTTAATAAAGGGGGACACTGAAGCTTTCTTT
CDR3aa: CASSLIKGDTEAFF

j_gene: TRBJ2-6
abundance: few
v_gene: TRBV9
d_gene: TRBD2
CDR3nt: TGTGCCAGCAGCGTAGACGGGGGGGGCCGGTCCCGCTCTGGGGCCAACGTCCTGACTTTC
CDR3aa: CASSVDGGGRSRSGANVLTF

j_gene: TRBJ2-1
abundance: once
v_gene: TRBV7-9
d_gene: NA
CDR3nt: TGTGCCAGCTTAAAACGGGGGCTCGGGGAGCAGTTCTTC
CDR3aa: CASLKRGLGEQFF

j_gene: TRBJ2-7
abundance: NA
v_gene: TRBV6-5
d_gene: TRBD2
CDR3nt: TGTGCCAGCAGCCCAGTAGCGGGGGGGTCCTACGAGCAGTACTTC
CDR3aa: CASSPVAGGSYEQYF

j_gene: TRBJ1-1
abundance: NA
v_gene: TRBV6-5
d_gene: NA
CDR3nt: TGTGCCAGCAGTTACGGGAGGGAGAACACTGAAGCTTTCTTT
CDR3aa: CASSYGRENTEAFF

j_gene: TRBJ1-2
abundance: NA
v_gene: TRBV15
d_gene: TRBD1
CDR3nt: TGTGCCACCAGCAGGGGAGACAGGGCTATAGCCTATGGCTACACCTTC
CDR3aa: CATSRGDRAIAYGYTF

j_gene: TRBJ2-1
abundance: NA
v_gene: TRBV7-9
d_gene: TRBD2
CDR3nt: TGTGCCAGCAGCTTAGTTTCCGGGACTAGCCACAATGAGCAGTTCTTC
CDR3aa: CASSLVSGTSHNEQFF

j_gene: TRBJ2-1
abundance: NA
v_gene: TRBV25-1
d_gene: TRBD2
CDR3nt: TGTGCCAGCAGTGAAGGGTTCGCGGGAGGGTTCGGTGAGCAGTTCTTC
CDR3aa: CASSEGFAGGFGEQFF

j_gene: TRBJ2-7
abundance: NA
v_gene: TRBV5-1
d_gene: NA
CDR3nt: TGCGCCAGCAGCTTGGGGTACGAGCAGTACTTC
CDR3aa: CASSLGYEQYF

j_gene: TRBJ1-1
abundance: NA
v_gene: TRBV7-9
d_gene: NA
CDR3nt: TGTGCCAGCAGCTCGAAATCCGGGGGAGGAGATACTGAAGCTTTCTTT
CDR3aa: CASSSKSGGGDTEAFF

j_gene: TRBJ1-2
abundance: NA
v_gene: TRBV15
d_gene: NA
CDR3nt: TGTGCCACCAGAGGAGGAGCCCTATATGGCTACACCTTC
CDR3aa: CATRGGALYGYTF

j_gene: TRBJ1-1
abundance: once
v_gene: TRBV19
d_gene: NA
CDR3nt: TGTGCCAGTAGTATACTGCTTGGACAAAGATGGCCTGAAGCTTTCTTT
CDR3aa: CASSILLGQRWPEAFF

j_gene: TRBJ1-5
abundance: NA
v_gene: TRBV6-6
d_gene: TRBD1
CDR3nt: TGTGCCAGCCGCCGACAGGGATCCACTCAGCCCCAGCATTTT
CDR3aa: CASRRQGSTQPQHF

j_gene: TRBJ1-4
abundance: NA
v_gene: TRBV9
d_gene: TRBD1
CDR3nt: TGTGCCAGCAGCCCGGCCGGGACAGGTTACGAAAAACTGTTTTTT
CDR3aa: CASSPAGTGYEKLFF

j_gene: TRBJ1-1
abundance: NA
v_gene: TRBV2
d_gene: NA
CDR3nt: TGTGCCAGCATCCGGGGGCGGGGGAACACTGAAGCTTTCTTT
CDR3aa: CASIRGRGNTEAFF

j_gene: TRBJ1-1
abundance: NA
v_gene: TRBV5-4
d_gene: NA
CDR3nt: TGTGCCAGCAGCTTGGTATCTACAGGGAACACTGAAGCTTTCTTT
CDR3aa: CASSLVSTGNTEAFF

j_gene: TRBJ2-2
abundance: NA
v_gene: TRBV5-1
d_gene: TRBD1
CDR3nt: TGCGCCAGCAGCCCGGACAGGGCGAACACCGGGGAGCTGTTTTTT
CDR3aa: CASSPDRANTGELFF

j_gene: TRBJ2-7
abundance: NA
v_gene: TRBV9
d_gene: NA
CDR3nt: TGTGCCAGCAGCGTAGATTGGAAGGGAGAGCAGTACTTC
CDR3aa: CASSVDWKGEQYF

j_gene: TRBJ1-1
abundance: NA
v_gene: TRBV29-1
d_gene: NA
CDR3nt: TGCAGCGTGGACAGAATGAACACTGAAGCTTTCTTT
CDR3aa: CSVDRMNTEAFF

j_gene: TRBJ1-2
abundance: NA
v_gene: TRBV7-8
d_gene: NA
CDR3nt: TGTGCCAGCAACCCAGGGACAAACTATGGCTACACCTTC
CDR3aa: CASNPGTNYGYTF

j_gene: TRBJ1-2
abundance: NA
v_gene: TRBV5-6
d_gene: NA
CDR3nt: TGTGCCAGCAGCTTGGGTCGTTTGGGGGCTTATGGCTACACCTTC
CDR3aa: CASSLGRLGAYGYTF

j_gene: TRBJ2-7
abundance: once
v_gene: TRBV7-2
d_gene: TRBD2
CDR3nt: TGTGCCAGCAGCGAGGGCCTAGCGGGAATAAGTTTGTACTTC
CDR3aa: CASSEGLAGISLYF

j_gene: TRBJ2-7
abundance: NA
v_gene: TRBV6-5
d_gene: NA
CDR3nt: TGTGCCAGCAGTTACTCGAGGGACACGCATCAGTACTTC
CDR3aa: CASSYSRDTHQYF

j_gene: TRBJ1-6
abundance: NA
v_gene: TRBV19
d_gene: NA
CDR3nt: TGTGCCAGTAGTCCGGGACTTAATTCACCCCTCCACTTT
CDR3aa: CASSPGLNSPLHF

j_gene: TRBJ2-7
abundance: NA
v_gene: TRBV5-8
d_gene: NA
CDR3nt: TGTGCCAGCAGCTTGGCCGGCGGAACCTACGAGCAGTACTTC
CDR3aa: CASSLAGGTYEQYF

j_gene: TRBJ1-2
abundance: NA
v_gene: TRBV27
d_gene: TRBD1
CDR3nt: TGTGCCAGCAGTGCTGGACAGGGCGCCTATGGCTACACCTTC
CDR3aa: CASSAGQGAYGYTF

j_gene: TRBJ1-2
abundance: NA
v_gene: TRBV19
d_gene: NA
CDR3nt: TGCGCCAGTAATAACGACAGAGCCTATGGCTACACCTTC
CDR3aa: CASNNDRAYGYTF

j_gene: TRBJ1-2
abundance: once
v_gene: TRBV30
d_gene: NA
CDR3nt: TGTGCCTGGAGTGTATTGGGAGACTATGGCTACACCTTC
CDR3aa: CAWSVLGDYGYTF

j_gene: TRBJ2-2
abundance: NA
v_gene: TRBV5-4
d_gene: NA
CDR3nt: TGTGCCAGCAGCTTCGGGACCCATAACACCGGGGAGCTGTTTTTT
CDR3aa: CASSFGTHNTGELFF

j_gene: TRBJ2-6
abundance: once
v_gene: TRBV19
d_gene: TRBD1
CDR3nt: TGTGCCAGTACCCTGACAGGGGGATTCGGGGCCAACGTCCTGACTTTC
CDR3aa: CASTLTGGFGANVLTF

j_gene: TRBJ2-7
abundance: NA
v_gene: TRBV6-1
d_gene: NA
CDR3nt: TGTGCCAGCACAGGGTTTGACGAGCAGTACTTC
CDR3aa: CASTGFDEQYF

j_gene: TRBJ1-4
abundance: NA
v_gene: TRBV9
d_gene: TRBD1
CDR3nt: TGTGCCAGCAGCGCGTCGACAGGGAGTGCGGAAAAACTGTTTTTT
CDR3aa: CASSASTGSAEKLFF

j_gene: TRBJ2-5
abundance: NA
v_gene: TRBV18
d_gene: TRBD2
CDR3nt: TGTGCCAGCTCACCGTTCTCGGGACTAGCGAATGCCGGGGAGACCCAGTACTTC
CDR3aa: CASSPFSGLANAGETQYF

j_gene: TRBJ1-2
abundance: NA
v_gene: TRBV7-8
d_gene: TRBD1
CDR3nt: TGTGCCAGCAGCTTCTGGGACAGGGGGCTCACCTTC
CDR3aa: CASSFWDRGLTF

j_gene: TRBJ2-1
abundance: NA
v_gene: TRBV18
d_gene: NA
CDR3nt: TGTGCCAGCTCACCTTTAGAGGGTGAGCAGTTCTTC
CDR3aa: CASSPLEGEQFF